This entry describes one T cell receptor beta chain. Its antigen is currently not known. The record has no base qualities; no much larger clone is one base away. From V the trimming removes 0 bases and from J it removes 1 base, while the gene matches leave 0 bases of the junction unaccounted for. The CDR3 measures 15 amino acids from cysteine to phenylalanine. CDR3 DNA is the only sequence kept; it has 45 bases, read in frame from the first base. Looking up the germline V gene (reference sequence) yields CDR1 SGHNT and CDR2 YYREEE. These data belong to a study of blood T cell repertoires in COVID-19 (dated by TCRdb to 2020 to 2022). Regarding the complete study: Samples covering the acute and convalescent phases of COVID-19 were provided by collaborators in the United States, Italy and Spain. The material from the prospective study consisted of cDNA or gDNA derived from T cells, B-cell-depleted T cells, or PBMCs. The dataset comprised deeply sampled blood TCRbeta repertoires from subjects exposed to, actively infected with, or recovered from COVID-19. The repertoires were released in a freely available public database meant as a resource for research on the immune response to SARS-CoV-2. Samples came from the ongoing ImmuneRACE study (first 160 participants) plus 1,254 subjects from 6 global collaborators. Nearly every sample came with metadata listing a de-identified subject ID, COVID-19 status, age in years and sex. Where HLA class I and class II types were available, the types were taken from metadata supplied by the sample provider, not from assay-based typing. What the authors observed across the whole study: The quantity of clinical and demographic metadata differed by source and by participant and was supplied without curation.

Whole blood was collected in K2EDTA tubes by collaborating institutions according to the institutions' own protocols. Collaborator samples were shipped for TCRbeta analysis as frozen whole blood, isolated PBMCs, or DNA extracted from either sample type. TCRbeta CDR3 regions were amplified from genomic DNA using the immunoSEQ Assay, a bias-controlled multiplex PCR. As for how the authors treated the data: Nucleated cell counts per sample were estimated from amplification of reference gene primers within the assay. Sequence reads were collapsed and filtered to measure the absolute abundance of every unique TCRbeta CDR3 rearrangement. For each sample, productive Simpson clonality was calculated as the square root of Simpson's diversity index across productive rearrangements. Not all clones reach the TCRdb copy of this immuneACCESS table, which keeps in-frame sequences only. Checked studies attribute under half of the gap to unresolved V genes and leave the rest unexplained. V and J calls and clone size are those listed in that table; D and trimming were worked out from the DNA. Counted in this sample were about 36,000 clones; approximately 80% of them appeared once. The ten most abundant clones make up roughly an eighth of the sample.

The sequencing input was peripheral blood. This TCR was recovered from a human donor in a cohort sampled during active COVID-19. Here the chain combines TRBV5-4 and TRBJ1-4; 7 bases in the middle match TRBD1. The CDR3: CASSLDRGTNEKLFF. The bases read TGTGCCAGCAGCTTGGACAGGGGAACTAATGAAAAACTGTTTTTT.